These 24 T cell receptor beta chains were sequenced from one sample in a study of T cell responses to AZD1222 COVID-19 vaccine. TCRdb's table, derived via immunoSEQ multiplex PCR, lists solely in-frame clones and lacks some. The repertoire holds 130,000 to 150,000 clones, with 82% as singletons. Source: peripheral blood, taken on day 0 of MenACWY control vaccination. The receptor set was obtained from an adult in good health.

The V call is TRBV2, the J call TRBJ2-7; possibly TRBD2 for D (5 bases). The CDR3 is 12 residues long. Trimming left V 6 bases short and J 4 bases short, with 10 bases between. Germline V gene sequence: CDR1 SNHLY, CDR2 FYNNEI. CDR3 bases: TGTGCCAGCAGCCTAGCAGGTTACGAGCAGTACGTC. Protein sequence: CASSLAGYEQYV.

CDR3 sequence: CATSASGDNEQFF. The CDR3 DNA is TGTGCCACCTCCGCTAGCGGGGACAATGAGCAGTTCTTC. The chain couples TRBV7-9 to TRBJ2-1; 9 bases are shared with TRBD2. Germline lookup yields CDR1 SEHNR and CDR2 FQNEAQ (reference sequence). V shed 10 bases, J shed 5 bases, and the junction held 6 bases outside the gene matches. The length of the CDR3 is 13 residues.

CDR3 sequence (DNA): TGTGCCAGCAGTTACTCCCCCGAGGGCGGGGAGCTGTTTTTT. Translated, it gives CASSYSPEGGELFF. The rearrangement uses TRBV6-6 and TRBJ2-2; TRBD2 is a possible D gene (5 bases). This CDR3 spans 14 amino acids. Germline CDR1 is MNHNY and CDR2 is SVGAGI (reference sequence). Trimming took off 0 bases at V and 7 bases at J, with 9 bases between the two ends.

The chain couples TRBV5-1 to TRBJ2-1, with 8 nucleotides matching TRBD2. The CDR3 extends over 16 amino acids. Looked up from germline, CDR1 is SGHRS and CDR2 is YFSETQ. V trimming: 0 bases; J trimming: 5 bases; junction bases outside the gene matches: 7. Written as DNA, the CDR3 is TGCGCCAGCAGCTTGGGTCTGGGTAGCGGGGACAATGAGCAGTTCTTC. As protein: CASSLGLGSGDNEQFF.

Of note for this clone: An end of the junction differs from the germline gene, which may be a read error. The chain links TRBV5-1 to TRBJ2-3; TRBD1 matches at 10 bases. CDR1 and CDR2 (germline): SGHRS, YFSETQ. This CDR3 is 13 amino acids long. The CDR3 protein is CASSGGQGHNLDF. The DNA for the CDR3 is TGCGCCAGCAGCGGGGGACAGGGGCACAATTTGGATTTT.

The V and J genes are TRBV28 and TRBJ1-5; 10 nucleotides agree with TRBD1. This CDR3 comprises 16 residues. V shed 5 bases, J shed 6 bases, and the junction held 10 bases outside the gene matches. CDR1 is MDHEN and CDR2 is SYDVKM in the germline V gene. In nucleotides, the CDR3 is TGTGCCAGCAGTCCTATGCGGGACAGGGGCGCTCAGCCCCAGCATTTT. It encodes CASSPMRDRGAQPQHF.

V and J are TRBV20-1 and TRBJ1-2, with TRBD1 as a possible D gene (5 bases). Germline CDR1 is DFQATT and CDR2 is SNEGSKA (reference sequence). V dropped 3 bases and J dropped 0 bases, with 8 bases sitting between them. The CDR3 has 13 amino acids. This CDR3 is CSASRGTNYGYTF. The CDR3 DNA is TGCAGTGCTAGTCGGGGGACTAACTATGGCTACACCTTC.

DNA for the CDR3: TGCGCCAGCAGCCAAGGACAGGGACAAGGTGGCTACACCTTC. Its translation: CASSQGQGQGGYTF. The rearrangement joins TRBV4-1 to TRBJ1-2; 7 bases are a match to TRBD1. Germline CDR1 and CDR2: MGHRA and YSYEKL. The trim removed 1 base at V and 7 bases at J, leaving 6 bases unmatched. CDR3 length equals 14 residues.

The chain recombines TRBV5-4 with TRBJ1-1, with 7 bases matching TRBD1. The CDR3 contains 17 residues. J gave up 0 bases and V 4 bases, and 12 bases lay outside the gene matches. Germline CDR1 is SGHNT and CDR2 is YYREEE (reference sequence). The CDR3 sequence is CASSRSRQGIVNTEAFF. Here the CDR3 DNA reads TGTGCCAGCAGCCGATCGCGACAGGGAATTGTGAACACTGAAGCTTTCTTT.

V and J are TRBV27 and TRBJ2-4; TRBD2 agrees at 7 bases. Unmatched junction bases numbered 8, after V lost 2 bases and J lost 7 bases. CDR1 and CDR2 (germline): MNHEY, SMNVEV (reference sequence). The CDR3 has 15 amino acids. The CDR3 sequence: CASSLRAGLVNIQYF. CDR3 nucleotide sequence: TGTGCCAGCAGTTTAAGAGCGGGACTTGTGAACATTCAGTACTTC.

This chain connects TRBV7-2 to TRBJ1-1, with TRBD1 matching 9 bases. Looked up from germline, CDR1 is SGHTA and CDR2 is FQGNSA. This CDR3 has 13 amino acids. The V segment lost 5 bases and the J segment 8 bases; nucleotides outside the gene matches: 6. The CDR3 here is CASSIRGQGEAFF. The DNA of the CDR3 is TGTGCCAGCAGCATCCGGGGACAGGGAGAAGCTTTCTTT.

This chain links TRBV5-6 with TRBJ1-5; D is perhaps TRBD1 (6 bases). CDR1 is SGHDT and CDR2 is YYEEEE in the germline V gene. The CDR3 is 15 residues long. V was pared by 1 base and J by 4 bases, with 12 bases between. The CDR3 loop reads CASSLTAGVNQPQHF. DNA for the CDR3: TGTGCCAGCAGCTTGACAGCAGGGGTTAATCAGCCCCAGCATTTT.

The chain links TRBV6-5 to TRBJ1-2; perhaps TRBD1 as D (6 bases). The CDR3 is made up of 13 amino acids. CDR1 is MNHEY, CDR2 SVGAGI, per germline. Deletions cut 0 bases from V and 6 bases from J, with 8 bases between. The CDR3 region has the DNA TGTGCCAGCAGTTACTCGAAGGGGGATGGCTACACCTTC. It encodes CASSYSKGDGYTF.

The V and J genes are TRBV12-3 or TRBV12-4 and TRBJ1-5; D possibly corresponds to TRBD1 (5 bases). V lost 3 bases, J lost 4 bases, and 7 bases lay in between. CDR3 length: 13 amino acids. The CDR3 nucleotides are TGTGCCAGCAGTTTCTCAGGGAATCAGCCCCAGCATTTT. This translates into CASSFSGNQPQHF.

CDR3 sequence: CASSPKGAGANVLTF. The CDR3 DNA follows: TGTGCCAGTAGTCCAAAGGGGGCTGGGGCCAACGTCCTGACTTTC. This chain uses TRBV19 with TRBJ2-6; possible D gene TRBD1, 6 bases. CDR1 and CDR2 (germline): LNHDA, SQIVND (reference sequence). V was trimmed by 5 bases and J by 2 bases, leaving 10 bases between them. The length of the CDR3 is 15 residues.

This rearrangement joins TRBV15 to TRBJ1-3; D is unclear. This CDR3 is built from 14 residues. The ends were cut back, 4 bases at V and 4 bases at J, with 11 bases in the middle. Per germline, CDR1 LNHNV and CDR2 YYDKDF (reference sequence). The CDR3: CATSTREAGNTIYF. The CDR3 coding sequence is TGTGCCACCAGCACCCGGGAAGCAGGAAACACCATATATTTT.

The chain combines TRBV6-5 with TRBJ2-7; no definite D call. Germline CDR1 MNHEY, CDR2 SVGAGI. Deletions cut 10 bases from V and 5 bases from J, with 15 bases between. The CDR3 is made up of 12 amino acids. The DNA of the CDR3 is TGTGCCACCTTTTCAGGTAGTCACGAGCAGTACTTC. Its protein is CATFSGSHEQYF.

The J gene is TRBJ2-5, the V gene TRBV21-1; the table's D call, TRBD1, was not checked against the DNA. TRBV21-1 is listed as a pseudogene. This CDR3 has 14 amino acids. The CDR3 reads CASSEAGGQETQYF. Here the CDR3 DNA reads TGTGCCAGCAGCGAGGCAGGGGGGCAAGAGACCCAGTACTTC.

This clone was counted once. This chain uses TRBV21-1 with TRBJ1-6. TRBV21-1 is assigned pseudogene status. The CDR3 covers 14 residues. The CDR3 DNA reads TGTGCCAGCATGGGGGAGAGGGGAAGTTCACCCCTCCACTTT. Amino acid sequence: CASMGERGSSPLHF.

The chain has TRBV7-9 and TRBJ1-2; D possibly corresponds to TRBD1 (5 bases). CDR3 length: 13 amino acids. Germline values: CDR1 SEHNR, CDR2 FQNEAQ (reference sequence). The V end lost 2 bases, the J end lost 7 bases, and 11 bases lay between the germline ends. Written as DNA, the CDR3 is TGTGCCAGCAGCTTACCGGGGGGAAGTGGCTACACCTTC. It encodes CASSLPGGSGYTF.

The chain uses TRBV19 and TRBJ1-2; tentative D call: TRBD1 (6 bases). Looked up from germline, CDR1 is LNHDA and CDR2 is SQIVND (reference sequence). V lost 7 bases and J 0 bases, leaving 18 bases between the germline ends. CDR3 size: 16 residues. CDR3 DNA sequence: TGTGCCAGTAAAGCGAGGGCAGGGGTAGCTAACTATGGCTACACCTTC. Residues: CASKARAGVANYGYTF.

The chain links TRBV30 to TRBJ1-4; 7 bases agree with TRBD1. CDR1 is GTSNPN and CDR2 is SVGIG in the germline V gene (reference sequence). Unmatched junction bases numbered 7, after V lost 6 bases and J lost 3 bases. CDR3 size: 14 residues. This CDR3 is CACSLGTANEKLFF. The DNA of the CDR3 is TGTGCCTGTTCCCTCGGGACAGCTAATGAAAAACTGTTTTTT.

The chain uses TRBV5-1 and TRBJ2-1, with TRBD2 matching 13 bases. Trimming cost V 4 bases and J 5 bases; bases outside gene matches: 6. Germline V CDR1 and CDR2: SGHRS, YFSETQ. The CDR3 sequence is 16 residues long. This chain's CDR3 is CASSLMTSGGNNEQFF. DNA of the CDR3: TGCGCCAGCAGCCTTATGACTAGCGGGGGGAACAATGAGCAGTTCTTC.

This chain links TRBV19 with TRBJ2-1, with D perhaps matching TRBD1 (6 bases). V was shortened by 3 bases and J by 2 bases, with 17 bases between the two germline ends. Germline V gene data show CDR1 as LNHDA and CDR2 as SQIVND (reference sequence). This CDR3 is 17 amino acids long. CDR3 nucleotide sequence: TGTGCCAGTAGTATGGTGGTTGTCAGACAGGCCTACAATGAGCAGTTCTTC. Amino acid sequence: CASSMVVVRQAYNEQFF.